This T cell receptor beta chain was identified in a study of blood T cell repertoires in COVID-19. About the study: The cDNA or gDNA used as material had been derived from T cells, B-cell-depleted T cells, or PBMCs.

Ages ranged from roughly 18 to 100 years, with residence in 24 US areas. Cohorts were determined from participant-reported clinical history. The CDR3 length is 17 residues. Deletions cut 1 base from V and 4 bases from J, with 16 bases between. Germline assignment: CDR1 KGHDR and CDR2 SFDVKD. In the original workflow: Reference gene primer amplification gave nucleated cell count estimates. Assay used: immunoSEQ multiplex PCR; TCRdb lists only in-frame clones, some missing. V, J and clone size were drawn from that table, and D and trimming were deduced from the DNA. The sample carries a few hundred thousand clones, roughly nine tenths recorded once.

Sequencing was carried out using PBMCs or T cells enriched from blood (not recorded which). The source of this sequence is a human donor in a cohort exposed to, infected with or recovered from COVID-19 (not recorded which). The donor label of this sample is uncertain. The chain couples TRBV24-1 to TRBJ1-5; TRBD1 is a possible D gene (5 bases). CDR3 coding DNA: TGTGCCACCAGTGATTTCGCGAGCGGGACGGGAAATCAGCCCCAGCATTTT. Amino acids: CATSDFASGTGNQPQHF.